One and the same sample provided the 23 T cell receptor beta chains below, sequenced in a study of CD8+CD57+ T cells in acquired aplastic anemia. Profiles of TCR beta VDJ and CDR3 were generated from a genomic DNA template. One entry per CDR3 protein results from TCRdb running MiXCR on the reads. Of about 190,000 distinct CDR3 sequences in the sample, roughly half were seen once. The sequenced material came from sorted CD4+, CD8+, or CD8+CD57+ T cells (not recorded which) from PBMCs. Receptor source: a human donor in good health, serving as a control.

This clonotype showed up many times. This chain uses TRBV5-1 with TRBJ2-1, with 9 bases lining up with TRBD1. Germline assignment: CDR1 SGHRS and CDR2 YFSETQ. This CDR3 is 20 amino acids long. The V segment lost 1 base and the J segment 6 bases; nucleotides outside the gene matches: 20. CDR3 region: CASSLYGTGRRLAVGNEQFF. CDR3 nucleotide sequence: TGCGCCAGCAGCTTGTACGGGACAGGGAGGCGGCTAGCGGTTGGCAATGAGCAGTTCTTC.

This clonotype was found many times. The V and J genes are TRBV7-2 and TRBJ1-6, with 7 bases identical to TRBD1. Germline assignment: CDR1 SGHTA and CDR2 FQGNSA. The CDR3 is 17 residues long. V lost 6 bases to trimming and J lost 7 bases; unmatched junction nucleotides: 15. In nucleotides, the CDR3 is TGTGCCAGCAGACGGACGGGACAGTCACAAGGAAATTCACCCCTCCACTTT. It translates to CASRRTGQSQGNSPLHF.

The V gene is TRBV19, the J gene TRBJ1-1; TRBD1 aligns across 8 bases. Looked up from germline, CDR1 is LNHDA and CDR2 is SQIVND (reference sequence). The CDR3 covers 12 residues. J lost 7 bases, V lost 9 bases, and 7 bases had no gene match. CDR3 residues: CASRMDRDEAFF. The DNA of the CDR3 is TGTGCCAGCCGCATGGACAGGGATGAAGCTTTCTTT. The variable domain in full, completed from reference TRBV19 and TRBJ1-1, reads DGGITQSPKYLFRKEGQNVTLSCEQNLNHDAMYWYRQDPGQGLRLIYYSQIVNDFQKGDIAEGYSVSREKKESFPLTVTSAQKNPTAFYLCASRMDRDEAFFGQGTRLTVV.

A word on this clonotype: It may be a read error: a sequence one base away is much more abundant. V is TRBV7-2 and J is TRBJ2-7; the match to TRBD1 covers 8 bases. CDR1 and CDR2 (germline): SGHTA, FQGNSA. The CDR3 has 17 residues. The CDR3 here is CASSHLGTGGSSYERYF. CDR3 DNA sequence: TGTGCCAGCAGCCACCTCGGAACAGGGGGATCATCCTACGAGCGGTACTTC.

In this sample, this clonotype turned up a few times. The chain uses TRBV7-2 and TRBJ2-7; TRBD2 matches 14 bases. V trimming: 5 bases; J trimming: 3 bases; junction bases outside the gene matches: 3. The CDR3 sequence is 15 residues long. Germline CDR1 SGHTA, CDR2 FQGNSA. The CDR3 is CASSRLAGGGYEQYF. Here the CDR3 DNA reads TGTGCCAGCAGCCGACTAGCGGGGGGGGGCTACGAGCAGTACTTC.

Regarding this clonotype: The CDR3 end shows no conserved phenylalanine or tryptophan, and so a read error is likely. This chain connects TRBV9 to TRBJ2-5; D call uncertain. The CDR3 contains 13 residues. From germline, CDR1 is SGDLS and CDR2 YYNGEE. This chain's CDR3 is CASSVGVVEAQYL. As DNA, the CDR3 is TGTGCCAGCAGCGTAGGGGTAGTAGAGGCCCAGTACCTC.

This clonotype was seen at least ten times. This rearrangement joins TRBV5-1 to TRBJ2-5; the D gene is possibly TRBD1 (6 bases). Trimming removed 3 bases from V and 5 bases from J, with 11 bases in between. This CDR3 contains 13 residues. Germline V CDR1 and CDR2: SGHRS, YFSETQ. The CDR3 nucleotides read TGCGCCAGCAGCTCAGGGGTCGATGAGACCCAGTACTTC. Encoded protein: CASSSGVDETQYF.

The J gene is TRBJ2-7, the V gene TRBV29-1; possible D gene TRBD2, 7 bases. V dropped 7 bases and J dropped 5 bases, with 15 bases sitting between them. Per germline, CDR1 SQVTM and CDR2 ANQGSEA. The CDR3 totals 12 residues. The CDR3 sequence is CSGKGGGNEQYF. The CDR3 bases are TGCAGCGGGAAAGGGGGGGGGAACGAGCAGTACTTC.

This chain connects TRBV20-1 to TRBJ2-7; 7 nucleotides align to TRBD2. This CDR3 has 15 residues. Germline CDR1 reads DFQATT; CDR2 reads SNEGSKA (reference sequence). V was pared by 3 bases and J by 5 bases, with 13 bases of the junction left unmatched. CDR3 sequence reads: CSARVSVGGLNEQYF. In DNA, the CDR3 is TGCAGTGCTAGGGTATCCGTGGGAGGGCTAAACGAGCAGTACTTC.

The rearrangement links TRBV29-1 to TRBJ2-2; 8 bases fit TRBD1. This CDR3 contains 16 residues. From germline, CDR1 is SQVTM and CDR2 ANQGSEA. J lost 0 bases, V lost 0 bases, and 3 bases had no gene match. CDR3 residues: CSVEDGQGSNTGELFF. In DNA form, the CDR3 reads TGCAGCGTTGAAGACGGACAGGGATCGAACACCGGGGAGCTGTTTTTT.

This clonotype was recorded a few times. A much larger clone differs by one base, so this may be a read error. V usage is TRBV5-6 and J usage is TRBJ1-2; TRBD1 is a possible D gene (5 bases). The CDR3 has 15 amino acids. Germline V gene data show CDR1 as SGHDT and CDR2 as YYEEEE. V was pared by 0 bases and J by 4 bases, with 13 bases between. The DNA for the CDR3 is TGTGCCAGCAGCTTGGCCTGGGGGGGAGCCTATGGCTACACCTTC. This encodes CASSLAWGGAYGYTF.

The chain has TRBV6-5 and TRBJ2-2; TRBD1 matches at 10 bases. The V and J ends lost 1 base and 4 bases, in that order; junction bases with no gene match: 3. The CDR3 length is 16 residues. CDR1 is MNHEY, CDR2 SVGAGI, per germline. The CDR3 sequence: CASSYLTGGFTGELFF. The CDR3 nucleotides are TGTGCCAGCAGTTACTTGACAGGGGGCTTCACCGGGGAGCTGTTTTTT.

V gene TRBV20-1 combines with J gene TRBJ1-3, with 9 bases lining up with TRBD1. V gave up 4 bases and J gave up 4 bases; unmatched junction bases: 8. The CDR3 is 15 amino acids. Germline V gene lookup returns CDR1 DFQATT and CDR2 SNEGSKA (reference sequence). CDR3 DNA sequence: TGCAGTGCTACCCGAGGGACAGGGTTAGGAAACACCATATATTTT. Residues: CSATRGTGLGNTIYF.

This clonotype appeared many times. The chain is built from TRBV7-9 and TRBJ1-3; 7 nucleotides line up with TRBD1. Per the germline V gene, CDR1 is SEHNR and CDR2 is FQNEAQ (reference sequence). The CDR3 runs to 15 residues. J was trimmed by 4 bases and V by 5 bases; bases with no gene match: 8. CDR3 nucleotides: TGTGCCAGCAGCCCAGCACAGGGGATAGGAAACACCATATATTTT. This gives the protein CASSPAQGIGNTIYF.

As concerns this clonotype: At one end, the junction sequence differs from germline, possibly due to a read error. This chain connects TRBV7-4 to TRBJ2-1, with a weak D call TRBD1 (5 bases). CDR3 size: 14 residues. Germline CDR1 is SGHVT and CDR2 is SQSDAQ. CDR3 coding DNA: TGTGCCAGCAGCTTACCCCGGGCGGACAATGAGCAGTCCTTC. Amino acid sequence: CASSLPRADNEQSF.

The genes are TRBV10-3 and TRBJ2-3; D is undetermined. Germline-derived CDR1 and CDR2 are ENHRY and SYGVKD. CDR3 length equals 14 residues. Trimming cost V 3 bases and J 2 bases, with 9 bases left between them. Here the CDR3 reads CAISDDTITDTQYF. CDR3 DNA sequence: TGTGCCATCAGTGACGACACTATCACAGATACGCAGTATTTT.

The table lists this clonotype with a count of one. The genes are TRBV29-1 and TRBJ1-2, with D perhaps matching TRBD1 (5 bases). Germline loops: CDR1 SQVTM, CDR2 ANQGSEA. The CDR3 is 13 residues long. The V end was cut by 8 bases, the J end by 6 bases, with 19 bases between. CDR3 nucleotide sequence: TGCAGCAGCCCTATAACCCTAGGGGATGGCTACACCTTC. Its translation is CSSPITLGDGYTF. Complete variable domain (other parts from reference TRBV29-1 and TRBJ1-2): SAVISQKPSRDICQRGTSLTIQCQVDSQVTMMFWYRQQPGQSLTLIATANQGSEATYESGFVIDKFPISRPNLTFSTLTVSNMSPEDSSIYLCSSPITLGDGYTFGSGTRLTVV.

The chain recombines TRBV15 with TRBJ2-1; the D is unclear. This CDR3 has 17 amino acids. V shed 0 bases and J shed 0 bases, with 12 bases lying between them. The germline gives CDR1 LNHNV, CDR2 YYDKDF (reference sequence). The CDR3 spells CATSRDSHLFSYNEQFF. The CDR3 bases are TGTGCCACCAGCAGAGATAGCCACTTATTCTCCTACAATGAGCAGTTCTTC.

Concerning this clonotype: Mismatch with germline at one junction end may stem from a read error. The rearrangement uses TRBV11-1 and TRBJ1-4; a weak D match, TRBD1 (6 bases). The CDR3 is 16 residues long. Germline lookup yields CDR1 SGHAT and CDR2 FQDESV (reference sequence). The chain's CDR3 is CASSLGATGGNEKLFF. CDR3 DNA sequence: TGCGCCAGCAGCTTGGGGGCGACAGGCGGGAATGAAAAACTGTTTTTT.

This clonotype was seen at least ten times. CDR3 in DNA: TGTGCCAGCAGCTTAGTCTCCAGCGGGGGCTACAATGAGCAGTTCTTC. The encoded protein is CASSLVSSGGYNEQFF. J is TRBJ2-1 and V is TRBV7-2, with TRBD2 matching 8 bases. Trimming at V came to 1 base and at J to 3 bases, leaving 5 bases not matched to a gene. Germline CDR1 reads SGHTA; CDR2 reads FQGNSA. This CDR3 comprises 16 residues. Using reference TRBV7-2 and TRBJ2-1 for the parts outside the CDR3, the full variable domain is GAGVSQSPSNKVTEKGKDVELRCDPISGHTALYWYRQSLGQGLEFLIYFQGNSAPDKSGLPSDRFSAERTGGSVSTLTIQRTQQEDSAVYLCASSLVSSGGYNEQFFGPGTRLTVL.

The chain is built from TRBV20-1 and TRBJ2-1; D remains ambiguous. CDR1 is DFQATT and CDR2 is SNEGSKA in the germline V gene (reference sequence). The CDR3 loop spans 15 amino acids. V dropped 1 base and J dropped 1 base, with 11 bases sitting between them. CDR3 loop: CSARGPLGSYNEQFF. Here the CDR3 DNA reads TGCAGTGCTAGAGGGCCGCTAGGGTCCTACAATGAGCAGTTCTTC.

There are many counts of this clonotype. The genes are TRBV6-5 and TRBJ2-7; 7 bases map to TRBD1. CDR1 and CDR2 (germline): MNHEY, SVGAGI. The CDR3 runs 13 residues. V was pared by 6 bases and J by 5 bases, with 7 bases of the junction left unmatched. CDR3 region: CASRRGQPNEQYF. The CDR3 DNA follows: TGTGCCAGCAGACGGGGACAGCCCAACGAGCAGTACTTC.

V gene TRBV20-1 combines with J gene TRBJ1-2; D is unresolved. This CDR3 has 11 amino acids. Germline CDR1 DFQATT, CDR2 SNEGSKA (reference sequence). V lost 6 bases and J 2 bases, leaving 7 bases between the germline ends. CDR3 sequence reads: CSANTNYGYTF. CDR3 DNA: TGCAGTGCAAATACCAACTATGGCTACACCTTC.